A single sample gave rise to the 27 T cell receptor beta chains below, sequenced in a study of radiotherapy plus CTLA-4 blockade in lung cancer. The protocol was immunoSEQ multiplex PCR, while the TCRdb copy is restricted to in-frame clones and leaves out a portion. The sample lists about 120,000 clones, nearly 80% occurring once. The sample consisted of peripheral blood, taken from a patient treated with radiotherapy plus ipilimumab. These receptors originate from a human donor with non-small cell lung cancer who had a partial response to radiotherapy plus ipilimumab.

This sequence joins TRBV5-1 and TRBJ2-2; 8 bases agree with TRBD2. V was pared by 4 bases and J by 6 bases, with 8 bases of the junction left unmatched. CDR1 and CDR2 from the germline V gene are SGHRS and YFSETQ. This CDR3 is 15 amino acids long. CDR3 sequence: CASSNSGMRSGELFF. Written as DNA, the CDR3 is TGCGCCAGCAGCAATAGCGGGATGAGGTCCGGGGAGCTGTTTTTT.

This clone was counted between two and nine times. The sample has other DNA sequences that encode this CDR3 too. The chain joins TRBV6-1 to TRBJ1-2; D unresolved. Germline loops: CDR1 MNHNS, CDR2 SASEGT. V was clipped by 4 bases and J by 4 bases, with 13 bases between them. The length of the CDR3 is 14 residues. The CDR3, as DNA: TGTGCCAGCAGTGGGACTGGGGTGGGCTATGGCTACACCTTC. Translating it yields CASSGTGVGYGYTF.

The chain combines TRBV19 with TRBJ1-1; D is undetermined. The CDR3 sequence is 12 residues long. V lost 10 bases, J lost 4 bases, and 13 bases lay in between. CDR1 is LNHDA and CDR2 is SQIVND in the germline V gene (reference sequence). The CDR3 loop reads CATSPAGTEAFF. CDR3 in DNA: TGTGCCACCAGCCCGGCGGGCACTGAAGCTTTCTTT. The variable domain in full, completed from reference TRBV19 and TRBJ1-1, reads DGGITQSPKYLFRKEGQNVTLSCEQNLNHDAMYWYRQDPGQGLRLIYYSQIVNDFQKGDIAEGYSVSREKKESFPLTVTSAQKNPTAFYLCATSPAGTEAFFGQGTRLTVV.

The chain is built from TRBV30 and TRBJ2-1; the D gene is possibly TRBD2 (6 bases). V was pared by 1 base and J by 3 bases, with 10 bases between. Germline V CDR1 and CDR2: GTSNPN, SVGIG (reference sequence). The CDR3 loop spans 14 amino acids. The chain's CDR3 is CAWSGIADYNEQFF. The CDR3 DNA follows: TGTGCCTGGAGTGGGATAGCGGACTACAATGAGCAGTTCTTC.

The CDR3 DNA follows: TGTGCCAGCAGTGGGACAGGGAAGCTTGGCTACACCTTC. Translated, it gives CASSGTGKLGYTF. This chain joins TRBV6-5 and TRBJ1-2; 9 bases agree with TRBD1. The CDR3 has 13 amino acids. Looked up from germline, CDR1 is MNHEY and CDR2 is SVGAGI. Unmatched junction bases numbered 5, after V lost 5 bases and J lost 7 bases.

This clone showed up just once. The gene calls are TRBV5-1 and TRBJ2-5, with D possibly being TRBD1 (5 bases). The J call may not be correct, given that the DNA end is closer to TRBJ2-7. The CDR3 extends over 14 amino acids. Germline CDR1 and CDR2: SGHRS and YFSETQ. DNA of the CDR3: TGCGCCAGCAGCTTCCTGGACAACTCCTACGAGCAGTACTTC. Amino acids: CASSFLDNSYEQYF.

The V call is TRBV5-4, the J call TRBJ1-1; 7 positions agree with TRBD1. CDR3 length: 14 residues. Trimming took 5 bases from V and 4 from J; bases not matched to a gene: 8. CDR1 and CDR2 from the germline V gene are SGHNT and YYREEE (reference sequence). DNA of the CDR3: TGTGCCAGCAGATCGACAGGGATGGGCACTGAAGCTTTCTTT. This codes for CASRSTGMGTEAFF.

Points on this clone: Here the CDR3 omits its conserved ending phenylalanine or tryptophan, so a read error is the likely source. The DNA is left out, because the CDR3 cannot be placed on it with certainty; the CDR3 is given as TCRdb lists it. The chain combines TRBV20-1 with TRBJ2-7; the table gives TRBD1 as D, unverified against the DNA. Ends included, the CDR3 has 9 residues. Germline CDR1 and CDR2: DFQATT and SNEGSKA (reference sequence). CDR3 residues: CSAGDRDSL.

The V and J genes are TRBV4-2 and TRBJ1-3; no firm D call. This CDR3 has 13 amino acids. Germline values: CDR1 LGHNA, CDR2 YNFKEQ. Deletions cut 4 bases from V and 8 bases from J, with 12 bases between. The CDR3 here is CASSPTDTYTIYF. CDR3 DNA sequence: TGTGCCAGCAGCCCTACAGACACCTACACCATATATTTT.

J is TRBJ1-3 and V is TRBV5-1; TRBD1 is a possible D gene (6 bases). V was pared by 2 bases and J by 1 base, with 10 bases between. The CDR3 is 15 amino acids. CDR1 SGHRS and CDR2 YFSETQ come from the germline V gene. The CDR3 protein is CASSFFTGSGNTIYF. CDR3 nucleotides: TGCGCCAGCAGCTTCTTTACAGGGTCTGGAAACACCATATATTTT.

The V gene is TRBV6-6, the J gene TRBJ1-2; D is perhaps TRBD1 (5 bases). The CDR3 contains 12 residues. V was trimmed by 2 bases and J by 6 bases, leaving 7 bases between them. Germline V gene sequence: CDR1 MNHNY, CDR2 SVGAGI (reference sequence). The DNA for the CDR3 is TGTGCCAGCAGTTACGGGGGGAATGGCTACACCTTC. Translating it yields CASSYGGNGYTF.

This clone was counted many times. The same CDR3 also results from other DNA sequences found in this sample. CDR3 sequence reads: CASSSVPGQGWNTEAFF. The CDR3 coding sequence is TGCGCCAGCAGCTCGGTCCCGGGACAGGGATGGAACACTGAAGCTTTCTTT. The J gene is TRBJ1-1, the V gene TRBV5-1, with TRBD1 matching over 9 bases. The CDR3 is 17 residues long. V lost 3 bases to trimming and J lost 1 base; unmatched junction nucleotides: 10. Per the germline V gene, CDR1 is SGHRS and CDR2 is YFSETQ.

This chain uses TRBV4-1 with TRBJ2-2, with 7 bases matching TRBD2. CDR1 MGHRA and CDR2 YSYEKL come from the germline V gene. The ends lost 0 bases at V and 6 bases at J; junction bases unmatched: 4. The CDR3 is 15 amino acids. In DNA form, the CDR3 reads TGCGCCAGCAGCCAAGACCTCCTAGCGGCCGGGGAGCTGTTTTTT. The encoded protein is CASSQDLLAAGELFF.

The CDR3 DNA follows: TGTGCCAGCAGCGACCGGGACAATGCCTTATACGAGCAGTACGTC. This translates into CASSDRDNALYEQYV. The chain uses TRBV7-9 and TRBJ2-7, with a possible D match to TRBD1 (6 bases). CDR1 SEHNR and CDR2 FQNEAQ come from the germline V gene (reference sequence). Trimming took 5 bases from V and 4 from J, leaving 18 bases between them. The CDR3 contains 15 residues.

This clone was observed a handful of times. The sample contains more than one DNA sequence encoding this CDR3. The chain employs TRBV5-1 and TRBJ2-2; unclear D gene. The CDR3 is made up of 14 amino acids. V was cut by 4 bases and J by 1 base, with 8 bases left in between. Germline CDR1 SGHRS, CDR2 YFSETQ. The CDR3 loop is CASSTSGNTGELFF. The CDR3 region has the DNA TGCGCCAGCAGCACTTCAGGGAACACCGGGGAGCTGTTTTTT.

V usage is TRBV7-9 and J usage is TRBJ2-1; 10 nucleotides align to TRBD2. Germline V gives CDR1 SEHNR, CDR2 FQNEAQ (reference sequence). The CDR3 covers 14 residues. The trim removed 5 bases at V and 9 bases at J, leaving 7 bases unmatched. CDR3 amino acids: CASSPGLAFGEQFF. The CDR3 DNA reads TGTGCCAGCAGCCCGGGACTAGCGTTCGGTGAGCAGTTCTTC.

The rearrangement links TRBV27 to TRBJ1-4; TRBD1 agrees at 8 bases. This CDR3 is 16 amino acids long. The germline V gene has CDR1 MNHEY and CDR2 SMNVEV (reference sequence). The junction had 5 bases not matched to a gene; V was cut back by 5 bases and J by 0 bases. The CDR3 DNA reads TGTGCCAGCAGTCCGTTACAGGGGGCAACTAATGAAAAACTGTTTTTT. Protein product: CASSPLQGATNEKLFF.

The rearrangement joins TRBV10-2 to TRBJ2-3, with 7 bases aligning to TRBD2. The CDR3 covers 15 residues. Germline V CDR1 and CDR2: WSHSY, SAAADI. The V and J ends lost 5 bases and 3 bases, in that order; junction bases with no gene match: 8. CDR3 residues: CASSFRLASTDTQYF. The DNA of the CDR3 is TGCGCCAGCAGTTTCAGACTAGCCTCGACAGATACGCAGTATTTT.

The CDR3 protein is CASSQNRLGARQFF. The CDR3 DNA is TGTGCCAGCAGCCAGAACCGCCTGGGGGCAAGGCAGTTCTTC. V usage is TRBV13 and J usage is TRBJ2-1; possible D gene TRBD1, 6 bases. The germline V and J ends were trimmed by 5 bases and 12 bases, with 20 bases remaining between them. Germline lookup yields CDR1 PRHDT and CDR2 FYEKMQ (reference sequence). The CDR3 sequence is 14 residues long.

The V gene is TRBV4-1, the J gene TRBJ1-1; 8 bases fit TRBD1. The germline V gene has CDR1 MGHRA and CDR2 YSYEKL. V lost 1 base, J lost 1 base, and 5 bases stayed unmatched. This CDR3 is 16 amino acids long. The CDR3 here is CASSQVRGQGNTEAFF. CDR3 nucleotides: TGCGCCAGCAGCCAAGTCCGAGGACAGGGGAACACTGAAGCTTTCTTT.

A few counts support this clone. This chain connects TRBV6-5 to TRBJ2-4; D uncertain. The CDR3 is 14 amino acids. Germline V gives CDR1 MNHEY, CDR2 SVGAGI. The ends were cut back, 0 bases at V and 8 bases at J, with 11 bases in the middle. CDR3 in DNA: TGTGCCAGCAGTTACTCCTTTGGGCAGGACATTCAGTACTTC. Residues: CASSYSFGQDIQYF.

This clone was picked up many times. The rearrangement links TRBV21-1 to TRBJ1-2. TRBV21-1 is tagged as a pseudogene. The CDR3 is 14 residues long. This chain's CDR3 is CASVPPGDSYGYTF. In DNA form, the CDR3 reads TGTGCCAGCGTACCCCCTGGAGACTCCTATGGCTACACCTTC.

The gene calls are TRBV19 and TRBJ2-5; maybe TRBD1 (6 bases). With the DNA end fitting TRBJ2-7 better, the J assignment may be wrong. The CDR3 is 17 amino acids. Looked up from germline, CDR1 is LNHDA and CDR2 is SQIVND (reference sequence). This CDR3 reads CASSIVDSGTKPYEQYF. The CDR3 coding sequence is TGTGCCAGTAGTATAGTGGATTCCGGGACAAAACCCTACGAGCAGTACTTC.

The rearrangement links TRBV11-2 to TRBJ2-3; D is possibly TRBD1 (5 bases). The V end lost 6 bases, the J end lost 4 bases, and 14 bases lay between the germline ends. Per germline, CDR1 SGHAT and CDR2 FQNNGV. This CDR3 contains 14 residues. The CDR3 spells CASRMWQGSDTQYF. The CDR3 nucleotides are TGTGCCAGCAGGATGTGGCAGGGATCAGATACGCAGTATTTT.

The J gene is TRBJ2-5, the V gene TRBV6-6; D might be TRBD1 (7 bases). Trimming took off 8 bases at V and 2 bases at J, with 15 bases between the two ends. The CDR3 has 14 residues. Germline V gives CDR1 MNHNY, CDR2 SVGAGI (reference sequence). The CDR3 DNA reads as TGTGCCAGCCAGGGGGGATTAGGACAAGAGACCCAGTACTTC. As protein: CASQGGLGQETQYF.

The chain employs TRBV20-1 and TRBJ1-1, with unresolved D. CDR3 length: 10 residues. Germline V gives CDR1 DFQATT, CDR2 SNEGSKA (reference sequence). V lost 5 bases and J 6 bases, leaving 7 bases between the germline ends. The CDR3 coding sequence is TGCAGTGCTGTCCGAGCTGAAGCTTTCTTT. It encodes CSAVRAEAFF.

V gene TRBV7-9 combines with J gene TRBJ2-1; D gene ambiguous. The CDR3 is 13 residues long. Germline CDR1 is SEHNR and CDR2 is FQNEAQ (reference sequence). The V and J ends lost 1 base and 3 bases respectively, with 4 bases between them. CDR3 sequence: CASSLDYYNEQFF. CDR3 DNA: TGTGCCAGCAGCTTAGACTACTACAATGAGCAGTTCTTC.